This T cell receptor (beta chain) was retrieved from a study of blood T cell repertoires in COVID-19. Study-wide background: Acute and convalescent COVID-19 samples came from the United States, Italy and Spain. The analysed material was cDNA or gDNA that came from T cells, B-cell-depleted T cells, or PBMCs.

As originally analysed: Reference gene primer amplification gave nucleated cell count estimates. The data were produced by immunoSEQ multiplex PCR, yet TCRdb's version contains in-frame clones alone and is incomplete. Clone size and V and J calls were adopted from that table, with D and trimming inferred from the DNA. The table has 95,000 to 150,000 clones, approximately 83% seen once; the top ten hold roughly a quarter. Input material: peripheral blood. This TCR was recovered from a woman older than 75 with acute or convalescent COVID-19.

CDR3 sequence (DNA): TGTGCCATCAGTGAAGGAGTTTCCATTTTCTCCTACAATGAGCAGTTCTTC. Protein: CAISEGVSIFSYNEQFF. The chain joins TRBV10-3 to TRBJ2-1; the D is unclear. CDR3 length: 17 residues. The V and J ends lost 3 bases and 0 bases respectively, with 15 bases between them. Germline CDR1 reads ENHRY; CDR2 reads SYGVKD.